This T cell receptor (beta chain) derives from a study of T cells in women clearing cervical HPV infection (dated by TCRdb to about 2018). Study-wide context: The cases were 25 women with histologically confirmed HPV16-related CIN3 or worse, and 2 of these cases were invasive cancers. In the parent cohort, 8,500 to 12,000 women aged 18 or older were enrolled in Guanacaste, Costa Rica, during about 1992 to 1994 and were followed for seven years. Nested within Costa Rica's Guanacaste HPV Natural History Study, an exploratory proof-of-principle case-control study compared TCR repertoires across cervical HPV16 outcomes. Cases had a median age of almost 35 years compared with roughly 41 for controls, and baseline characteristics showed no significant differences between the groups. For cases, a median interval of roughly 150 days, with an interquartile range of 90 to 200 days, was observed between lesion detection and blood sampling. The controls were about two dozen women whose single incident HPV16 infection cleared within 12 months with no development of precancer or cancer. Cases and controls were matched on age within five years and on year of sample collection. HLA typing was available for only a few women, so HLA type could not be excluded as a confounder. Case blood was taken at the visit when the lesion was first identified, whereas control blood was taken when infection was no longer detected. Quality controls consisted of five blinded duplicates per group, for a total of around 60 samples made up of 50 or so participants and around ten replicates.

TCR beta CDR3 regions were amplified by multiplex PCR using the immunoSEQ assay from an average of about 1.2 ug genomic DNA per sample. Primer bias was corrected in the assay by using a complete synthetic TCR repertoire to establish an amplification baseline. Amplicons were sequenced on the Illumina platform. On the study's bioinformatics: Sequence errors were corrected by clustering with frequency ratios and a modified nearest-neighbor algorithm, and the sequences were then analyzed in the immunoSEQ Analyzer using IMGT gene definitions. At each rarefaction depth, TCR richness and evenness were averaged across 20 rarefaction repeats, and samples with fewer sequences than that depth were excluded. Wilcoxon rank sum tests with FDR correction were used to compare relative abundances of V, D and J genes between the groups. For the blinded duplicates, the intraclass correlation was 95% to 97% for TCR richness and averaged around 81% across roughly 69 gene segments. The immuneACCESS repertoire file appears here via TCRdb, limited to in-frame rearrangements. These files lack a portion of the clones; in checked studies, under half of the deficit traces to unresolved V genes, and the cause of the others is not known. V, J and clone size are taken as reported in that table, and D and trimming were inferred from the DNA itself. The sample's own table lists about 32,000 clones. The ten most abundant clones make up about 4.5% of the sample.

The germline V gene sets CDR1 to SNHLY and CDR2 to FYNNEI. From its cysteine to its phenylalanine, the CDR3 spans 13 amino acids. The DNA has 30 bases, all within the CDR3, and is read from base 1. Concerning this clone: Its recognized antigen is unknown. The observed sequence ends 3 residues before the CDR3 terminus, with the missing tail filled in from the germline J gene.

Overall results and qualifications from the work: Because the number of T cells per sample was unknown, the richness differences could reflect varying T-cell content rather than repertoire biology. Significantly higher TCR repertoire richness was observed in CIN3+ cases than in controls across sequencing depths, whereas no difference in evenness was found. Whether associations preceded infection or resulted from infection could not be shown with the cross-sectional design, and effector/memory subsets and HPV-specific T cells were not isolated. By combining richness with V gene abundances, random forest classifiers separated cases from controls with an estimated AUC of 0.83. Lower TRBV6-7 relative abundance was observed in cases than in controls (around 0.1% versus 0.15%; Bonferroni P = 0.0008).

Every participant had a single incident cervical HPV16 infection, and women with prevalent HPV16 infections were excluded. Cervical HPV DNA was detected with MY09/MY11 PCR, and genotyping was done with dot-blot hybridization. About 14 mL of heparinized blood was centrifuged, after which the buffy coat was aliquoted, frozen at -30 degrees C, and then stored at -80 degrees C. QIAGEN kits were used to extract genomic DNA from buffy coat specimens. This receptor was taken from a woman aged 18 to 75 with a cervical HPV16 infection that either progressed to CIN3+ or cleared (not recorded which). The sequence links TRBV2 to TRBJ1-2, and TRBD1 may be the D gene, going by 6 matching bases. Sequenced sample: blood buffy coat. The CDR3 protein sequence reads: CASSVQGSRGYTF. The part of the CDR3 DNA that was read is TGTGCCAGCAGTGTTCAGGGGTCGCGGGGC. The variable domain in full, with residues beyond the CDR3 obtained from the reference TRBV2 and TRBJ1-2 genes, is EPEVTQTPSHQVTQMGQEVILRCVPISNHLYFYWYRQILGQKVEFLVSFYNNEISEKSEIFDDQFSVERPDGSNFTLKIRSTKLEDSAMYFCASSVQGSRGYTFGSGTRLTVV.